This TCR beta chain is drawn from a study of response to subunit inactivated influenza vaccine. Many counts were recorded for this clonotype. What it binds is not known. The V end was cut by 1 base, the J end by 5 bases, with 12 bases between. The CDR3 length is 14 residues. The germline CDR1 and CDR2 sequences are SGHTA and FQGNSA. Study-wide points: There was a suggestion from the authors that each seasonal influenza vaccination recruits few new T cells.

One entry per CDR3 protein, called by TCRdb with MiXCR from the RT-PCR reads. The sample lists more than 200,000 distinct CDR3 sequences, 12% occurring once. The specimen was non-naive T cells sorted from PBMCs, collected around 14 days before vaccination. The source of this sequence is a man between 50 and 59 years old who received an inactivated influenza vaccine. This sequence joins TRBV7-2 and TRBJ2-7; the D gene could be TRBD1 or TRBD2 (5 bases each). This CDR3 is CASSLEWGSDEQYF. Here the CDR3 DNA reads TGTGCCAGCAGCTTAGAGTGGGGGAGTGACGAGCAGTACTTC.